This TCR beta chain comes out of a study of PD-1 blockade in classical Hodgkin lymphoma. The study, taken as a whole, reports: Lower baseline TCR diversity marked trial partial responders and progressors.

The protocol was immunoSEQ multiplex PCR, while the TCRdb copy is restricted to in-frame clones and leaves out a portion. The sample carries about 93,000 clones, 75% to 85% recorded once. This clone was seen only once. Antigen specificity is unknown. Each of the patients experienced relapse following autologous stem cell transplantation, and their brentuximab vedotin exposure differed. The V segment lost 0 bases and the J segment 6 bases; nucleotides outside the gene matches: 2. Per the germline V gene, CDR1 is LGHNA and CDR2 is YNFKEQ. This CDR3 comprises 14 residues. The sequence derives from a human donor with classical Hodgkin lymphoma. Material: peripheral blood mononuclear cells (PBMCs), obtained before the second cycle of nivolumab. The rearrangement joins TRBV4-2 to TRBJ2-1, with 7 bases lining up with TRBD1. The CDR3 here is CASSQDAGGNEQFF. The CDR3 nucleotides read TGTGCCAGCAGCCAAGATGCAGGGGGCAATGAGCAGTTCTTC.